Shown below are 19 T cell receptor beta chains from a single sample sequenced in a study of cytomegalovirus exposure and HLA in healthy donors. This PCR relied on a set of 60 Vbeta primers and 13 Jbeta primers. Measured with immunoSEQ multiplex PCR; TCRdb has only the in-frame clones, and not every one. This table has around 160,000 clones, around three quarters appearing once. The specimen was PBMCs. The origin of the receptors is a woman in her thirties or forties in good health and CMV-seronegative.

The count of this clone is one. One junction end does not reproduce the germline sequence, and a read error may be involved. The sample contains more than one DNA sequence encoding this CDR3. The chain has TRBV30 and TRBJ1-3, with a possible D match to TRBD1 (5 bases). This CDR3 region has 15 residues. Per germline, CDR1 GTSNPN and CDR2 SVGIG (reference sequence). In nucleotides, the CDR3 is TGCGCCTGGCAGGGATTAGGTGCAATCGGGAACACCATATATTTT. Protein: CAWQGLGAIGNTIYF.

The chain employs TRBV6-5 and TRBJ1-4; D remains ambiguous. Germline CDR1 is MNHEY and CDR2 is SVGAGI. V was clipped by 3 bases and J by 0 bases, with 5 bases between them. The CDR3 covers 14 residues. CDR3 nucleotide sequence: TGTGCCAGCAGTTATTCCGCAACTAATGAAAAACTGTTTTTT. As protein: CASSYSATNEKLFF.

As regards this clone: The sample has other DNA sequences that encode this CDR3 too. The chain employs TRBV29-1 and TRBJ2-5; 7 nucleotides line up with TRBD2. After removal of 4 bases from V and 4 bases from J, the junction contained 6 bases not matched to a gene. The CDR3 consists of 13 residues. Looked up from germline, CDR1 is SQVTM and CDR2 is ANQGSEA. CDR3 bases: TGCAGCGTTGTGCGGGGGAGCGGAGAGACCCAGTACTTC. Its protein product is CSVVRGSGETQYF.

The rearrangement joins TRBV7-9 to TRBJ1-5, with D unresolved. The CDR3 is made up of 14 amino acids. CDR1 SEHNR and CDR2 FQNEAQ come from the germline V gene (reference sequence). V shed 5 bases and J shed 5 bases, with 13 bases lying between them. The CDR3 spells CASSLSGFDQPQHF. CDR3 nucleotides: TGTGCCAGCAGCCTATCAGGTTTTGATCAGCCCCAGCATTTT.

This chain connects TRBV11-3 to TRBJ1-1; 8 bases line up with TRBD1. The CDR3 contains 16 residues. Germline V lookup: CDR1 SGHNT, CDR2 YENEEA. The V gene end was trimmed by 6 bases and the J gene end by 1 base; junction bases not matched to a gene: 10. CDR3 sequence (DNA): TGTGCCAGCAGTCCCGGGACAGGTCACCAGAACACTGAAGCTTTCTTT. Amino acids: CASSPGTGHQNTEAFF.

The chain links TRBV5-1 to TRBJ2-1; 9 bases line up with TRBD2. Trimming cost V 0 bases and J 7 bases; bases outside gene matches: 5. The length of the CDR3 is 15 residues. Germline CDR1 reads SGHRS; CDR2 reads YFSETQ. Written as DNA, the CDR3 is TGCGCCAGCAGCTTGGTAGCGGGAGTGTTTAATGAGCAGTTCTTC. Its translation is CASSLVAGVFNEQFF. Looking up the rest from reference TRBV5-1 and TRBJ2-1 gives the full variable domain: KAGVTQTPRYLIKTRGQQVTLSCSPISGHRSVSWYQQTPGQGLQFLFEYFSETQRNKGNFPGRFSGRQFSNSRSEMNVSTLELGDSALYLCASSLVAGVFNEQFFGPGTRLTVL.

The table lists this clone with a count of one. The chain joins TRBV7-8 to TRBJ2-3; 11 bases are a match to TRBD2. CDR1 and CDR2 (germline): SGHVS, FQNEAQ. The CDR3 contains 16 residues. With 5 bases clipped from V and 3 bases from J, the junction kept 7 bases outside the gene matches. This CDR3 is CASSPRSSGRTDTQYF. The CDR3 region has the DNA TGTGCCAGCAGCCCCCGTTCTAGCGGGAGGACAGATACGCAGTATTTT.

The chain uses TRBV28 and TRBJ2-5; TRBD2 matches at 7 bases. The germline gives CDR1 MDHEN, CDR2 SYDVKM. The CDR3 loop spans 12 amino acids. V shed 8 bases, J shed 5 bases, and the junction held 5 bases outside the gene matches. The CDR3 DNA reads TGTGCCAGCGGTCGGCGGGAGGAGACCCAGTACTTC. This encodes CASGRREETQYF.

This chain connects TRBV27 to TRBJ2-1; TRBD2 matches 11 bases. This CDR3 contains 17 residues. Per the germline V gene, CDR1 is MNHEY and CDR2 is SMNVEV (reference sequence). J was trimmed by 2 bases and V by 6 bases; bases with no gene match: 9. The DNA for the CDR3 is TGTGCCAGCAGGGCACCTAGCGGGAGGTCCCCCTACAATGAGCAGTTCTTC. Translated: CASRAPSGRSPYNEQFF.

This rearrangement joins TRBV9 to TRBJ2-1, with 7 positions matching TRBD2. The ends lost 2 bases at V and 7 bases at J; junction bases unmatched: 12. This CDR3 has 16 residues. Germline CDR1 reads SGDLS; CDR2 reads YYNGEE. The DNA for the CDR3 is TGTGCCAGCAGCGTCGGGTCGCGGGAGTTTAGGAATGAGCAGTTCTTC. Translating it yields CASSVGSREFRNEQFF.

The chain has TRBV28 and TRBJ1-1, with D perhaps TRBD1 (6 bases). Trimming removed 2 bases from V and 3 bases from J, with 13 bases in between. Germline CDR1 and CDR2: MDHEN and SYDVKM. This CDR3 has 15 residues. The CDR3 here is CASSLTPDSYTEAFF. The CDR3 coding sequence is TGTGCCAGCAGTTTAACCCCGGACAGCTACACTGAAGCTTTCTTT.

The V gene is TRBV7-3, the J gene TRBJ2-3, with a tentative D call TRBD2 (5 bases). Between the trimmed V and J ends, which lost 4 bases and 1 base, there was a span of 12 bases. This CDR3 is 15 amino acids long. Germline V gene data show CDR1 as SGHTA and CDR2 as FQGTGA. Written as DNA, the CDR3 is TGTGCCAGCAGCTCCTTAGAAGCGGGCACAGATACGCAGTATTTT. Its protein is CASSSLEAGTDTQYF. Drawing the rest from reference TRBV7-3 and TRBJ2-3, the complete variable domain is GAGVSQTPSNKVTEKGKYVELRCDPISGHTALYWYRQSLGQGPEFLIYFQGTGAADDSGLPNDRFFAVRPEGSVSTLKIQRTERGDSAVYLCASSSLEAGTDTQYFGPGTRLTVL.

This chain joins TRBV6-5 and TRBJ1-3; 9 bases map to TRBD1. The V gene's germline CDR1 is MNHEY and CDR2 SVGAGI. This CDR3 spans 15 amino acids. V shed 7 bases, J shed 2 bases, and the junction held 6 bases outside the gene matches. CDR3 residues: CASTRTGAPGNTIYF. Written as DNA, the CDR3 is TGTGCCAGCACCCGGACAGGGGCGCCTGGAAACACCATATATTTT.

V gene TRBV9 combines with J gene TRBJ2-2; tentative D call: TRBD2 (6 bases). CDR3 size: 14 residues. V shed 1 base and J shed 6 bases, with 10 bases lying between them. Germline V lookup: CDR1 SGDLS, CDR2 YYNGEE. CDR3 DNA: TGTGCCAGCAGCGTACGACTAGTTCCCGGGGAGCTGTTTTTT. Translated, it gives CASSVRLVPGELFF.

V is TRBV19 and J is TRBJ1-1; TRBD1 matches 9 bases. V lost 3 bases to trimming and J lost 7 bases; unmatched junction nucleotides: 9. The CDR3 has 15 amino acids. Germline V CDR1 and CDR2: LNHDA, SQIVND (reference sequence). CDR3 sequence reads: CASSMVGGTGFEAFF. CDR3 bases: TGTGCCAGTAGTATGGTGGGCGGGACAGGGTTTGAAGCTTTCTTT.

The V call is TRBV29-1, the J call TRBJ1-4; D perhaps matches TRBD1 (5 bases). CDR1 and CDR2 from the germline V gene are SQVTM and ANQGSEA. This CDR3 is built from 12 residues. The V end lost 6 bases, the J end lost 6 bases, and 11 bases lay between the germline ends. Here the CDR3 reads CSVRGFDEKLFF. CDR3 bases: TGCAGCGTAAGGGGTTTTGATGAAAAACTGTTTTTT.

This chain connects TRBV6-5 to TRBJ1-1; D is undetermined. The CDR3 extends over 16 amino acids. The germline gives CDR1 MNHEY, CDR2 SVGAGI. V lost 0 bases to trimming and J lost 2 bases, with 13 bases between them. CDR3 DNA: TGTGCCAGCAGTTACTCGGTTTTAGAGGGAAACACTGAAGCTTTCTTT. This sequence encodes CASSYSVLEGNTEAFF.

The chain is built from TRBV6-5 and TRBJ2-5, with a possible D match to TRBD2 (5 bases). The CDR3 totals 15 residues. Trimming shortened V by 6 bases and J by 2 bases, and 16 bases separated the two germline ends. CDR1 and CDR2 (germline): MNHEY, SVGAGI. The CDR3 DNA reads TGTGCCAGCAGCTTGTATACTGGGGAGCAAGAGACCCAGTACTTC. This translates into CASSLYTGEQETQYF.

The genes are TRBV2 and TRBJ2-7; no clear D gene. The CDR3 length is 14 residues. Germline V gene data show CDR1 as SNHLY and CDR2 as FYNNEI. V dropped 7 bases and J dropped 0 bases, with 13 bases sitting between them. The CDR3 sequence is CASKVERSSYEQYF. In DNA, the CDR3 is TGTGCCAGCAAGGTAGAGAGGAGCTCCTACGAGCAGTACTTC.